One and the same sample provided the 15 T cell receptor beta chains below, sequenced in a study of T cell responses to AZD1222 COVID-19 vaccine. Assay used: immunoSEQ multiplex PCR; TCRdb lists only in-frame clones, some missing. The sample has 150,000 to 200,000 clones; approximately 92% are singletons. The sequencing here drew on peripheral blood, taken on day 0 of AZD1222 vaccination. All receptors derive from an adult in good health.

CDR3 residues: CAWGRLNSPLHF. As DNA, the CDR3 is TGTGCCTGGGGACGGTTAAATTCACCCCTCCACTTT. This chain uses TRBV30 with TRBJ1-6; D not certain. CDR1 is GTSNPN, CDR2 SVGIG, per germline (reference sequence). The CDR3 totals 12 residues. V was shortened by 5 bases and J by 7 bases, with 9 bases between the two germline ends.

The chain couples TRBV15 to TRBJ1-1; D perhaps matches TRBD1 (6 bases). V gave up 4 bases and J gave up 1 base, with 10 bases separating them. This CDR3 contains 14 residues. CDR1 is LNHNV, CDR2 YYDKDF, per germline (reference sequence). The CDR3 loop reads CATSIGGENTEAFF. Written as DNA, the CDR3 is TGTGCCACCAGCATAGGGGGGGAGAACACTGAAGCTTTCTTT. The complete variable domain, with remaining parts taken from reference TRBV15 and TRBJ1-1, reads DAMVIQNPRYQVTQFGKPVTLSCSQTLNHNVMYWYQQKSSQAPKLLFHYYDKDFNNEADTPDNFQSRRPNTSFCFLDIRSPGLGDTAMYLCATSIGGENTEAFFGQGTRLTVV.

The V call is TRBV25-1, the J call TRBJ2-1; possible D gene TRBD2, 6 bases. Trimming removed 1 base from V and 8 bases from J, with 12 bases in between. In germline, CDR1 is MGHDK, CDR2 SYGVNS. The CDR3 runs 14 residues. The CDR3 sequence: CASSEFGGFDEQFF. The CDR3 nucleotides are TGTGCCAGCAGTGAATTCGGAGGGTTCGATGAGCAGTTCTTC.

The chain couples TRBV6-5 to TRBJ1-3; D not resolved. Trimming pared 7 bases from V and 0 bases from J, leaving 13 bases between. The CDR3 loop spans 15 amino acids. From germline, CDR1 is MNHEY and CDR2 SVGAGI. The CDR3 bases are TGTGCCAGCAAAACCAGCCTACCCTCTGGAAACACCATATATTTT. Amino acid sequence: CASKTSLPSGNTIYF.

This clone was detected once. The V and J genes are TRBV27 and TRBJ2-6, with 9 bases that match TRBD2. The CDR3 runs to 20 residues. The V and J ends lost 0 bases and 4 bases, in that order; junction bases with no gene match: 13. The germline V gene has CDR1 MNHEY and CDR2 SMNVEV (reference sequence). The CDR3 DNA reads TGTGCCAGCAGTTTATCGAGGAGAGGCGGGAGGGGCTCCGGGGCCAACGTCCTGACTTTC. Translated, it gives CASSLSRRGGRGSGANVLTF.

This clone appeared once. The CDR3: CASSQGFTGPSYEQYF. The CDR3 coding sequence is TGTGCCAGCAGCCAAGGGTTCACCGGACCGTCCTACGAGCAGTACTTC. The chain recombines TRBV3-1 (or the pseudogene TRBV3-2) with TRBJ2-7; D not resolved. The CDR3 is made up of 16 amino acids. V dropped 1 base and J dropped 1 base, with 14 bases sitting between them. Germline CDR1 reads LGHDT; CDR2 reads YNNKEL (reference sequence).

The CDR3: CASSLGDPTGELFF. CDR3 DNA sequence: TGTGCCAGCAGCTTGGGAGACCCCACCGGGGAGCTGTTTTTT. The V call is TRBV5-5, the J call TRBJ2-2; D ambiguous. This CDR3 has 14 amino acids. Germline lookup yields CDR1 SGHKS and CDR2 YYEKEE (reference sequence). Trimming took 0 bases from V and 4 from J, leaving 7 bases between them.

This chain links TRBV7-2 with TRBJ2-2; D uncertain. This CDR3 is 13 amino acids long. From germline, CDR1 is SGHTA and CDR2 FQGNSA. V shed 3 bases and J shed 4 bases, with 6 bases lying between them. CDR3 sequence: CASSFLSTGELFF. In DNA form, the CDR3 reads TGTGCCAGCAGCTTTTTGTCCACCGGGGAGCTGTTTTTT.

The chain is built from TRBV12-3 or TRBV12-4 and TRBJ2-3; perhaps D is TRBD1 or TRBD2 (5 bases each). The CDR3 is 13 residues long. With 6 bases removed from V and 2 bases from J, the gap between germline ends came to 9 bases. The DNA of the CDR3 is TGTGCCAGCAGCTGGGACCACACAGATACGCAGTATTTT. Protein product: CASSWDHTDTQYF.

The V gene is TRBV4-2, the J gene TRBJ2-2; 11 nucleotides agree with TRBD2. From germline, CDR1 is LGHNA and CDR2 YNFKEQ. The CDR3 sequence is 15 residues long. V shed 7 bases and J 5 bases; nucleotides not matched to a gene: 6. The CDR3 here is CASKLAGEYTGELFF. The CDR3 nucleotides are TGTGCCAGCAAACTAGCGGGAGAATATACCGGGGAGCTGTTTTTT.

The V gene is TRBV7-2, the J gene TRBJ1-2; 7 nucleotides agree with TRBD1. The germline V gene has CDR1 SGHTA and CDR2 FQGNSA. The CDR3 extends over 15 amino acids. V lost 5 bases and J lost 5; bases outside the gene matches: 11. In DNA, the CDR3 is TGTGCCAGCAGCCCCCAGGGGGGGCAAGCTTATGGCTACACCTTC. It specifies CASSPQGGQAYGYTF.

This sequence joins TRBV6-5 and TRBJ1-6; D is uncertain. Per the germline V gene, CDR1 is MNHEY and CDR2 is SVGAGI. V shed 8 bases and J shed 2 bases, with 7 bases lying between them. The CDR3 spans 13 residues. CDR3 bases: TGTGCCAGCTTAATTGCCTATAATTCACCCCTCCACTTT. It yields the protein CASLIAYNSPLHF.

The chain uses TRBV27 and TRBJ2-2; 7 nucleotides align to TRBD1. The germline V gene has CDR1 MNHEY and CDR2 SMNVEV (reference sequence). The V and J ends lost 4 bases and 4 bases, in that order; junction bases with no gene match: 6. CDR3 length equals 15 residues. The CDR3 coding sequence is TGTGCCAGCAGTTCAATCGGGACAGCCACCGGGGAGCTGTTTTTT. Its protein product is CASSSIGTATGELFF.

The rearrangement joins TRBV3-1 (or the pseudogene TRBV3-2) to TRBJ1-5, with D uncertain. CDR3 length: 15 amino acids. V gave up 0 bases and J gave up 1 base, with 7 bases separating them. Germline V gene sequence: CDR1 LGHDT, CDR2 YNNKEL (reference sequence). CDR3 bases: TGTGCCAGCAGCCAAGATGTCGGGAGCAATCAGCCCCAGCATTTT. Translating it yields CASSQDVGSNQPQHF.

In this sample, this clone turned up once. The V call is TRBV6-1, the J call TRBJ2-2; D call uncertain. The CDR3 length is 15 residues. Germline V gene sequence: CDR1 MNHNS, CDR2 SASEGT. V was shortened by 3 bases and J by 0 bases, with 8 bases between the two germline ends. Written as DNA, the CDR3 is TGTGCCAGCAGTGAGTGGGCGGCGAACACCGGGGAGCTGTTTTTT. This encodes CASSEWAANTGELFF.